Following are 2 T cell receptor beta chains from one sample sequenced in a study of blood T cell repertoires in COVID-19 (dated by TCRdb to the early 2020s). The library was prepared using the immunoSEQ multiplex PCR assay. This is the immuneACCESS table as TCRdb keeps it, with only in-frame sequences that have V and J called. A part of the clones is gone; compared with another copy, unresolved V genes explain less than half, and the rest is unexplained. Here the sample has some 240,000 clones; roughly 89% occur a single time. The ten largest clones represent around 6.5% of the sample. The sample taken for sequencing was peripheral blood. The origin of the receptors is a man in his 60s who had recovered from COVID-19.

This chain's CDR3 is CASSLPGRSKTDTQYF. DNA for the CDR3: TGTGCCAGCAGCTTGCCCGGGAGGAGTAAAACAGATACGCAGTATTTT. The chain joins TRBV5-4 to TRBJ2-3, with 7 bases lining up with TRBD2. Germline CDR1 reads SGHNT; CDR2 reads YYREEE (reference sequence). V shed 1 base and J 3 bases; nucleotides not matched to a gene: 8. This CDR3 region has 16 residues.

The rearrangement uses TRBV7-4 and TRBJ1-2; TRBD1 might be the D (5 bases). The CDR3 contains 15 residues. Germline loops: CDR1 SGHVT, CDR2 SQSDAQ. The CDR3 coding sequence is TGTGTCAGAGCACGAGCTCCCCGGGGACTCTATGGCTACACCTTC. This translates into CVRARAPRGLYGYTF.